This entry lists 8 T cell receptor beta chains sequenced from one sample in a study of cytomegalovirus exposure and HLA in healthy donors. PCR used 60 Vbeta primers and 13 Jbeta primers. Sequenced by immunoSEQ multiplex PCR; TCRdb stores in-frame clones only, minus some. The sample yields under 150,000 clones, roughly 79% seen once. The sample taken for sequencing was PBMCs. These receptors were obtained from a man aged 18 to 30 in good health and CMV-seronegative.

The chain employs TRBV27 and TRBJ2-2, with TRBD1 matching 7 bases. V gave up 5 bases and J gave up 1 base; unmatched junction bases: 13. Looked up from germline, CDR1 is MNHEY and CDR2 is SMNVEV (reference sequence). There are 18 residues in the CDR3. The CDR3 loop reads CASSPPQIGTENTGELFF. The CDR3 DNA sequence: TGTGCCAGCAGTCCGCCTCAAATCGGGACAGAGAACACCGGGGAGCTGTTTTTT.

There are a few counts of this clone. This sequence joins TRBV10-3 and TRBJ1-2; D gene ambiguous. The germline V gene encodes CDR1 ENHRY and CDR2 SYGVKD. This CDR3 region has 13 residues. V dropped 0 bases and J dropped 2 bases, with 4 bases sitting between them. Here the CDR3 reads CAISESSNYGYTF. In DNA, the CDR3 is TGTGCCATCAGTGAGTCAAGCAACTATGGCTACACCTTC.

This clone was picked up a small number of times. The chain recombines TRBV6-1 with TRBJ2-7; D is uncertain. Per germline, CDR1 MNHNS and CDR2 SASEGT. The ends were cut back, 4 bases at V and 3 bases at J, with 16 bases in the middle. CDR3 size: 15 residues. This CDR3 reads CASSAPTAPYYEQYF. The CDR3 DNA reads TGTGCCAGCAGTGCCCCAACTGCCCCCTACTACGAGCAGTACTTC.

Here the CDR3 reads CASSPGLRDRGAHEQFF. CDR3 sequence (DNA): TGCGCCAGCAGCCCGGGGTTACGGGACAGGGGAGCCCATGAGCAGTTCTTC. V is TRBV5-1 and J is TRBJ2-1, with TRBD1 identical over 10 bases. CDR3 length equals 17 residues. The J segment lost 8 bases and the V segment lost 4 bases, leaving 15 bases of the junction unmatched. Germline V lookup: CDR1 SGHRS, CDR2 YFSETQ.

The chain carries TRBV6-6 and TRBJ2-3, with 10 bases identical to TRBD2. There are 16 residues in the CDR3. J gave up 9 bases and V 5 bases, and 14 bases lay outside the gene matches. Per the germline V gene, CDR1 is MNHNY and CDR2 is SVGAGI (reference sequence). This chain's CDR3 is CASSKPSGGSVATQYF. The CDR3, as DNA: TGTGCCAGCAGTAAACCTAGCGGGGGTTCAGTGGCAACGCAGTATTTT.

The chain combines TRBV13 with TRBJ1-2; tentatively, D is TRBD1 (5 bases). The CDR3 loop spans 14 amino acids. Trimming shortened V by 4 bases and J by 2 bases, and 11 bases separated the two germline ends. The germline gives CDR1 PRHDT, CDR2 FYEKMQ (reference sequence). The CDR3 DNA sequence: TGTGCCAGCAGCTGGGACTCCCAGAACTATGGCTACACCTTC. It codes for CASSWDSQNYGYTF.

The chain is built from TRBV7-3 and TRBJ2-2; 8 nucleotides agree with TRBD1. From germline, CDR1 is SGHTA and CDR2 FQGTGA. The CDR3 is 17 residues long. With V trimmed by 1 base and J by 2 bases, 6 bases remained unmatched. The CDR3 reads CASSLKFDRGNTGELFF. The CDR3 DNA reads as TGTGCCAGCAGCTTAAAATTCGACAGGGGAAACACCGGGGAGCTGTTTTTT.

The V call is TRBV5-1, the J call TRBJ2-3; D possibly corresponds to TRBD1 (5 bases). The germline V and J ends were trimmed by 4 bases and 2 bases, with 17 bases remaining between them. CDR3 length: 16 amino acids. Germline CDR1 is SGHRS and CDR2 is YFSETQ. CDR3 nucleotides: TGCGCCAGCAGCCCACTCGGGTCCAGGGCCACAGATACGCAGTATTTT. This codes for CASSPLGSRATDTQYF.